The 28 T cell receptor beta chains below were found in one sample sequenced in a study of T cell responses to AZD1222 COVID-19 vaccine. TCRdb's copy holds only in-frame clones and misses some; the assay was immunoSEQ multiplex PCR. In the table there are 160,000 or so clones, roughly nine tenths of which are singletons. The starting material was peripheral blood, obtained on day 0 of AZD1222 vaccination. All receptors come from an adult in good health.

The rearrangement links TRBV12-3 or TRBV12-4 to TRBJ2-7; the D is unclear. The CDR3 covers 11 residues. V lost 1 base and J 9 bases, leaving 7 bases between the germline ends. The chain's CDR3 is CASSLGPRQYF. The CDR3 nucleotides are TGTGCCAGCAGTTTAGGGCCCAGGCAGTACTTC.

The chain carries TRBV19 and TRBJ1-1; no reliable D call. This CDR3 is 14 amino acids long. Trimming cost V 5 bases and J 4 bases, with 14 bases left between them. CDR1 and CDR2 (germline): LNHDA, SQIVND (reference sequence). DNA of the CDR3: TGTGCCAGTAGTCCCAGCCACGGACTCACTGAAGCTTTCTTT. The encoded protein is CASSPSHGLTEAFF. The whole variable domain, remainder taken from reference TRBV19 and TRBJ1-1, is DGGITQSPKYLFRKEGQNVTLSCEQNLNHDAMYWYRQDPGQGLRLIYYSQIVNDFQKGDIAEGYSVSREKKESFPLTVTSAQKNPTAFYLCASSPSHGLTEAFFGQGTRLTVV.

This clone was seen once. This sequence joins TRBV15 and TRBJ2-2; tentative D call: TRBD2 (5 bases). V lost 1 base to trimming and J lost 0 bases, with 12 bases between them. The CDR3 covers 17 residues. Germline loops: CDR1 LNHNV, CDR2 YYDKDF (reference sequence). CDR3: CATSRVDGNANTGELFF. In DNA, the CDR3 is TGTGCCACCAGCAGAGTTGACGGGAACGCGAACACCGGGGAGCTGTTTTTT.

V is TRBV19 and J is TRBJ1-1, with a possible D match to TRBD1 (5 bases). Per germline, CDR1 LNHDA and CDR2 SQIVND (reference sequence). The V end lost 3 bases, the J end lost 0 bases, and 11 bases lay between the germline ends. The length of the CDR3 is 15 residues. Here the CDR3 DNA reads TGTGCCAGTAGTATTCGCCGACAGTTGAACACTGAAGCTTTCTTT. Amino acid sequence: CASSIRRQLNTEAFF.

The J gene is TRBJ2-3, the V gene TRBV27; either TRBD1 or TRBD2 may fit D (7 bases each). Trimming left V 6 bases short and J 0 bases short, with 25 bases between. Per the germline V gene, CDR1 is MNHEY and CDR2 is SMNVEV (reference sequence). The CDR3 runs 19 residues. The CDR3 sequence: CASRGGTDTSRRSTDTQYF. CDR3 bases: TGTGCCAGCAGGGGGGGGACAGACACATCCCGACGGAGCACAGATACGCAGTATTTT.

Written as DNA, the CDR3 is TGTGCCAGCAGAGGAGATCAAGTTAAACAGGCAGACAGGGCATCCTACAATGAGCAGTTCTTC. Protein product: CASRGDQVKQADRASYNEQFF. The chain has TRBV27 and TRBJ2-1; the match to TRBD1 covers 7 bases. The germline V gene has CDR1 MNHEY and CDR2 SMNVEV (reference sequence). V dropped 6 bases and J dropped 1; count of bases not matched to a gene: 24. This CDR3 has 21 amino acids.

This chain links TRBV10-3 with TRBJ2-7, with 12 bases that match TRBD2. CDR1 and CDR2 from the germline V gene are ENHRY and SYGVKD. CDR3 length equals 17 residues. V was pared by 10 bases and J by 6 bases, with 19 bases of the junction left unmatched. CDR3 in amino acids: CATHSQTPGLAGVEQYF. CDR3 sequence (DNA): TGTGCCACCCATTCGCAAACCCCGGGACTAGCGGGTGTCGAGCAGTACTTC.

The genes are TRBV10-1 and TRBJ1-3; 10 bases agree with TRBD1. The CDR3 runs to 16 residues. The germline CDR1 and CDR2 sequences are WNHNN and SYGVQD (reference sequence). V gave up 3 bases and J gave up 2 bases; unmatched junction bases: 4. The CDR3 loop reads CASSDPGQGTGNTIYF. In DNA form, the CDR3 reads TGCGCCAGCAGTGACCCGGGACAGGGGACTGGAAACACCATATATTTT.

The chain carries TRBV18 and TRBJ2-2; TRBD1 aligns across 10 bases. Per the germline V gene, CDR1 is KGHSH and CDR2 is LQKENI. The CDR3 runs 16 residues. Trimming took 3 bases from V and 7 from J; bases not matched to a gene: 8. The CDR3 sequence: CASSPRQGARHGELFF. As DNA, the CDR3 is TGTGCCAGCTCACCGCGACAGGGGGCGCGACACGGGGAGCTGTTTTTT.

The chain is built from TRBV29-1 and TRBJ1-2; weak D call: TRBD1 (6 bases). This CDR3 comprises 14 residues. Germline V gene lookup returns CDR1 SQVTM and CDR2 ANQGSEA. Trimming took off 0 bases at V and 7 bases at J, with 15 bases between the two ends. The CDR3 nucleotides read TGCAGCGTTGAAGATCGCGTCAGGGGTGGTGGCTACACCTTC. This codes for CSVEDRVRGGGYTF.

The rearrangement uses TRBV29-1 and TRBJ1-1; no reliable D call. Trimming took 2 bases from V and 2 from J, leaving 9 bases between them. The CDR3 covers 13 residues. CDR1 is SQVTM and CDR2 is ANQGSEA in the germline V gene. This CDR3 is CSVESQINTEAFF. The CDR3, as DNA: TGCAGCGTTGAAAGCCAGATTAACACTGAAGCTTTCTTT. Using reference TRBV29-1 and TRBJ1-1 for the parts outside the CDR3, the full variable domain is SAVISQKPSRDICQRGTSLTIQCQVDSQVTMMFWYRQQPGQSLTLIATANQGSEATYESGFVIDKFPISRPNLTFSTLTVSNMSPEDSSIYLCSVESQINTEAFFGQGTRLTVV.

The chain links TRBV9 to TRBJ1-1; TRBD1 might be the D (5 bases). Trimming shortened V by 4 bases and J by 7 bases, and 11 bases separated the two germline ends. In germline, CDR1 is SGDLS, CDR2 YYNGEE. The CDR3 has 12 residues. The CDR3 spells CASSPRGVEAFF. DNA of the CDR3: TGTGCCAGCAGCCCAAGGGGCGTTGAAGCTTTCTTT.

Notes on this clone: Additional DNA sequences in this sample encode the identical CDR3. This chain joins TRBV5-1 and TRBJ1-1; D gene unclear. This CDR3 comprises 13 residues. Germline values: CDR1 SGHRS, CDR2 YFSETQ. Trimming took off 5 bases at V and 0 bases at J, with 8 bases between the two ends. The CDR3 nucleotides read TGCGCCAGCAGTCCGGGCATGAACACTGAAGCTTTCTTT. Its protein is CASSPGMNTEAFF.

The rearrangement links TRBV7-2 to TRBJ2-7; 10 bases map to TRBD1. Trimming took 5 bases from V and 4 from J; bases not matched to a gene: 11. This CDR3 spans 16 amino acids. Germline V lookup: CDR1 SGHTA, CDR2 FQGNSA. The CDR3 region is CASSLESGQGYYEQYF. CDR3 nucleotide sequence: TGTGCCAGCAGCCTAGAATCGGGACAGGGGTATTACGAGCAGTACTTC.

The gene calls are TRBV11-3 and TRBJ2-1; D tentatively reads TRBD1 or TRBD2 (5 bases each). V lost 4 bases and J 0 bases, leaving 13 bases between the germline ends. From germline, CDR1 is SGHNT and CDR2 YENEEA. The CDR3 has 16 residues. CDR3 coding DNA: TGTGCCAGCAGCTCCCAGGGACGGGACTCCTACAATGAGCAGTTCTTC. This translates into CASSSQGRDSYNEQFF.

This chain connects TRBV30 to TRBJ2-1; D is unclear. The CDR3 is 12 amino acids. The V end was cut by 4 bases, the J end by 1 base, with 5 bases between. Germline CDR1 GTSNPN, CDR2 SVGIG (reference sequence). In DNA form, the CDR3 reads TGTGCCTGGACAAAATCCTACAATGAGCAGTTCTTC. It translates to CAWTKSYNEQFF.

V and J are TRBV30 and TRBJ2-2, with D unclear. V lost 5 bases to trimming and J lost 3 bases, with 4 bases between them. CDR3 size: 11 residues. Germline V gives CDR1 GTSNPN, CDR2 SVGIG (reference sequence). The CDR3 here is CAWGYTGELFF. CDR3 DNA: TGTGCCTGGGGGTACACCGGGGAGCTGTTTTTT. Using reference TRBV30 and TRBJ2-2 for the parts outside the CDR3, the full variable domain is SQTIHQWPATLVQPVGSPLSLECTVEGTSNPNLYWYRQAAGRGLQLLFYSVGIGQISSEVPQNLSASRPQDRQFILSSKKLLLSDSGFYLCAWGYTGELFFGEGSRLTVL.

The chain combines TRBV10-1 with TRBJ1-1, with D possibly TRBD1 on 6 matching bases. Germline CDR1 WNHNN, CDR2 SYGVQD (reference sequence). The V end was cut by 4 bases, the J end by 2 bases, with 17 bases between. There are 16 residues in the CDR3. Here the CDR3 DNA reads TGCGCCAGCAGTGGGGGAAGGCTCGGGGGCAACACTGAAGCTTTCTTT. It encodes CASSGGRLGGNTEAFF.

This rearrangement joins TRBV27 to TRBJ2-5; 7 positions match TRBD1. V lost 5 bases and J lost 4; bases outside the gene matches: 4. From germline, CDR1 is MNHEY and CDR2 SMNVEV (reference sequence). The CDR3 runs to 13 residues. CDR3 in amino acids: CASSVYRGETQYF. Here the CDR3 DNA reads TGTGCCAGCAGTGTATACAGGGGAGAGACCCAGTACTTC.

The chain is built from TRBV28 and TRBJ2-3; TRBD1 matches 7 bases. The trim removed 2 bases at V and 5 bases at J, leaving 1 base unmatched. This CDR3 region has 13 residues. Germline values: CDR1 MDHEN, CDR2 SYDVKM. CDR3 bases: TGTGCCAGCAGTTTACGGGACAGAGATACGCAGTATTTT. Protein sequence: CASSLRDRDTQYF.

This clone was counted a single time. This rearrangement joins TRBV30 to TRBJ2-3, with a possible D match to TRBD2 (5 bases). V lost 3 bases and J 3 bases, leaving 13 bases between the germline ends. The germline V gene has CDR1 GTSNPN and CDR2 SVGIG (reference sequence). The CDR3 is 14 amino acids. The CDR3 coding sequence is TGTGCCTGGAGCCGACTAAAGTTAACAGATACGCAGTATTTT. Translating it yields CAWSRLKLTDTQYF.

The chain combines TRBV27 with TRBJ2-1; 9 nucleotides align to TRBD1. The V segment lost 5 bases and the J segment 2 bases; nucleotides outside the gene matches: 4. CDR1 is MNHEY and CDR2 is SMNVEV in the germline V gene (reference sequence). This CDR3 region has 15 residues. The CDR3 DNA sequence: TGTGCCAGCAGTACCACAGGGGGCGCCTACAATGAGCAGTTCTTC. Its protein product is CASSTTGGAYNEQFF.

The rearrangement links TRBV5-4 to TRBJ1-2; D uncertain. The ends were cut back, 3 bases at V and 0 bases at J, with 12 bases in the middle. Germline CDR1 and CDR2: SGHNT and YYREEE (reference sequence). There are 15 residues in the CDR3. DNA of the CDR3: TGTGCCAGCAGCTCGACAACAAATGCTAACTATGGCTACACCTTC. Its protein product is CASSSTTNANYGYTF.

The chain joins TRBV9 to TRBJ2-3; 13 bases align to TRBD2. Per the germline V gene, CDR1 is SGDLS and CDR2 is YYNGEE. The CDR3 is 16 residues long. J lost 6 bases, V lost 0 bases, and 4 bases had no gene match. CDR3 residues: CASSVGTSGGRDTQYF. CDR3 coding DNA: TGTGCCAGCAGCGTAGGGACTAGCGGGGGTCGGGATACGCAGTATTTT.

Only one count was recorded for this clone. The chain couples TRBV15 to TRBJ2-1; the match to TRBD2 covers 8 bases. Germline-derived CDR1 and CDR2 are LNHNV and YYDKDF (reference sequence). Unmatched junction bases numbered 12, after V lost 1 base and J lost 4 bases. The CDR3 runs 18 residues. CDR3 sequence reads: CATSRVRGAGAKYNEQFF. In DNA, the CDR3 is TGTGCCACCAGCAGAGTTCGGGGAGCGGGGGCGAAATACAATGAGCAGTTCTTC.

The rearrangement links TRBV9 to TRBJ2-5, with D possibly matching TRBD2 (6 bases). CDR3 length: 14 amino acids. Germline V gene sequence: CDR1 SGDLS, CDR2 YYNGEE. Trimming pared 0 bases from V and 3 bases from J, leaving 9 bases between. The CDR3 loop reads CASSVAWGEETQYF. CDR3 bases: TGTGCCAGCAGCGTAGCGTGGGGGGAAGAGACCCAGTACTTC.

The rearrangement links TRBV29-1 to TRBJ2-3; D not certain. CDR3 length: 10 amino acids. Looked up from germline, CDR1 is SQVTM and CDR2 is ANQGSEA. Trimming cost V 6 bases and J 6 bases, with 7 bases left between them. The CDR3 here is CSVEEDTQYF. The DNA of the CDR3 is TGCAGCGTCGAGGAGGATACGCAGTATTTT.

This clone appeared a single time. The J gene is TRBJ1-3, the V gene TRBV2; maybe TRBD1 (6 bases). The CDR3 contains 15 residues. Germline V CDR1 and CDR2: SNHLY, FYNNEI. Between the trimmed V and J ends, which lost 6 bases and 8 bases, there was a span of 20 bases. Here the CDR3 DNA reads TGTGCCAGCAGGGGAACCCGGGGGCCGCGAGACACCATATATTTT. Encoded protein: CASRGTRGPRDTIYF. Full variable domain (rest looked up from reference TRBV2 and TRBJ1-3): EPEVTQTPSHQVTQMGQEVILRCVPISNHLYFYWYRQILGQKVEFLVSFYNNEISEKSEIFDDQFSVERPDGSNFTLKIRSTKLEDSAMYFCASRGTRGPRDTIYFGEGSWLTVV.